This T cell receptor (beta chain) comes out of a study of molecular identifiers for immune sequencing clone quantification. Study-level results: Sharing of a barcode by identical TCR molecules could cause highly expanded clone sizes to be underestimated.

TCRdb ran MiXCR on the PCR reads and lists one entry per CDR3 protein. The sample lists some 650,000 distinct CDR3 sequences, 20% seen once, with 0.85% in the top ten. As for this clonotype: Antigen: not known. Possible read error: a much larger clone is one base away.

The origin of this receptor is a human donor in good health. Some libraries in this study had Jurkat cell RNA spiked in. The sample comprised naive CD8+ T cells from blood, with Jurkat cell RNA spiked in. Subset noted: FACS-sorted CD8+CD4-CCR7+CD45RA+ naive T cells.

CDR3 loop: CASSLPIGSFWGTQYF. As DNA, the CDR3 is TGTGCCAGCAGTTTACCGATCGGCTCGTTCTGGGGTACGCAGTATTTT. This sequence joins TRBV12-3 or TRBV12-4 and TRBJ2-3; D is unclear. The CDR3 length is 16 residues. The germline V and J ends were trimmed by 2 bases and 8 bases, with 20 bases remaining between them.